This TCR beta chain was identified during a study of blood T cell repertoires in COVID-19. Researchers sorted participants into cohorts using their self-reported clinical history. Using immunoSEQ multiplex PCR, the repertoire was profiled, and TCRdb retains in-frame clones only, with some absent. The sample has over 200,000 clones; more than 70% are singletons. The sequenced sample was PBMCs or T cells enriched from blood (not recorded which). This receptor was taken from a woman in her thirties or forties with acute COVID-19.

CDR3: CASSFYQGAGGYTF. CDR3 DNA sequence: TGTGCCAGCAGTTTTTATCAGGGGGCTGGTGGCTACACCTTC. The chain has TRBV6-5 and TRBJ1-2; 8 bases line up with TRBD1. Germline V gene sequence: CDR1 MNHEY, CDR2 SVGAGI. The V and J ends lost 4 bases and 7 bases, in that order; junction bases with no gene match: 8. The CDR3 sequence is 14 residues long.